The 2 T cell receptor beta chains below come from one sample, sequenced in a study of cytomegalovirus exposure and HLA in healthy donors. Repertoires were generated with immunoSEQ multiplex PCR, while TCRdb's copy carries only in-frame clones and drops some. The sample lists more than 110,000 clones, approximately 94% occurring once. The sequenced material came from PBMCs. The receptors here all came from a man younger than 30 in good health and CMV-seropositive.

This chain joins TRBV25-1 and TRBJ1-2; 9 positions match TRBD1. The CDR3 totals 16 residues. V dropped 0 bases and J dropped 3; count of bases not matched to a gene: 5. CDR1 and CDR2 (germline): MGHDK, SYGVNS. This CDR3 is CASSEYFGDRDYGYTF. CDR3 DNA: TGTGCCAGCAGTGAATATTTCGGGGACAGGGACTATGGCTACACCTTC.

This chain links TRBV27 with TRBJ1-1; possible D gene TRBD1, 5 bases. V lost 5 bases to trimming and J lost 4 bases, with 11 bases between them. Looked up from germline, CDR1 is MNHEY and CDR2 is SMNVEV (reference sequence). This CDR3 has 13 residues. This CDR3 is CASSPRGGTEAFF. The CDR3 nucleotides read TGTGCCAGCAGTCCGCGGGGGGGCACTGAAGCTTTCTTT.